The next 9 T cell receptor beta chains were all read from a single sample in a study of T cells after posttransplantation cyclophosphamide. Cyclophosphamide on days +3 and +4 followed busulfan-fludarabine conditioning and a marrow graft. TCRdb's table, derived via immunoSEQ multiplex PCR, lists solely in-frame clones and lacks some. This sample has about 6,800 clones, with about 90% found just once. Specimen: PBMCs, collected 1404 days after allogeneic stem cell transplant with posttransplant cyclophosphamide. These receptors all come from a female patient aged 50-59 years who received an allogeneic stem cell transplant from a related donor, was CMV-positive, and had no GVHD. The T cells may partly be graft donor cells.

The chain uses TRBV6-6 and TRBJ1-1, with D possibly matching TRBD1 (6 bases). The CDR3 sequence is 13 residues long. Per the germline V gene, CDR1 is MNHNY and CDR2 is SVGAGI (reference sequence). V was trimmed by 6 bases and J by 11 bases, leaving 19 bases between them. The CDR3 DNA reads TGTGCCAGCAGGGGACGGGACACCAGCCAGGCTTTCTTT. Protein sequence: CASRGRDTSQAFF.

The CDR3 bases are TGTGCCAGCAGCCTAGGACAGGGGGCGAACGACGAGCAGTACTTC. Translating it yields CASSLGQGANDEQYF. V and J are TRBV6-1 and TRBJ2-7; 11 bases agree with TRBD1. CDR3 size: 15 residues. V lost 6 bases and J lost 5; bases outside the gene matches: 9. CDR1 and CDR2 (germline): MNHNS, SASEGT.

The V gene is TRBV15, the J gene TRBJ2-1; 8 bases map to TRBD2. Unmatched junction bases numbered 9, after V lost 4 bases and J lost 1 base. The length of the CDR3 is 17 residues. Germline V gene lookup returns CDR1 LNHNV and CDR2 YYDKDF (reference sequence). CDR3 DNA: TGTGCCACCAGCAAATTTTCCACTAGCGGTTCCTACAATGAGCAGTTCTTC. Amino acids: CATSKFSTSGSYNEQFF.

The V and J genes are TRBV7-9 and TRBJ2-1, with 9 positions matching TRBD1. The CDR3 has 18 residues. Trimming removed 4 bases from V and 6 bases from J; junction bases left unmatched: 16. Germline values: CDR1 SEHNR, CDR2 FQNEAQ (reference sequence). The CDR3: CASSSRFEGTGLFNEQFF. In DNA, the CDR3 is TGTGCCAGCAGCTCCCGCTTCGAAGGGACAGGGCTCTTCAATGAGCAGTTCTTC.

The V and J genes are TRBV2 and TRBJ2-7; TRBD2 matches at 10 bases. The ends lost 5 bases at V and 4 bases at J; junction bases unmatched: 8. The CDR3 has 15 amino acids. In germline, CDR1 is SNHLY, CDR2 FYNNEI. The CDR3: CASSYATSGWYEQYF. CDR3 coding DNA: TGTGCCAGCAGTTACGCGACTAGCGGGTGGTACGAGCAGTACTTC.

The V gene is TRBV18, the J gene TRBJ2-4; D might be TRBD2 (5 bases). Trimming shortened V by 4 bases and J by 8 bases, and 15 bases separated the two germline ends. The CDR3 runs 14 residues. Germline CDR1 KGHSH, CDR2 LQKENI. In DNA, the CDR3 is TGTGCCAGCTCACTAGATAGTCTGGAGGACATTCAGTACTTC. This encodes CASSLDSLEDIQYF.

The chain joins TRBV6-1 to TRBJ2-2, with 7 bases fitting TRBD1. The J segment lost 4 bases and the V segment lost 6 bases, leaving 8 bases of the junction unmatched. This CDR3 is 15 amino acids long. Looked up from germline, CDR1 is MNHNS and CDR2 is SASEGT. CDR3 sequence reads: CASSAADRVTGELFF. CDR3 DNA: TGTGCCAGCAGCGCTGCCGACAGGGTCACCGGGGAGCTGTTTTTT.

The chain links TRBV7-6 to TRBJ1-2; D is uncertain. Between the trimmed V and J ends, which lost 1 base and 7 bases, there was a span of 10 bases. CDR1 is SGHVS, CDR2 FNYEAQ, per germline. CDR3 size: 13 residues. The CDR3 here is CASSLDSNSGYTF. The DNA of the CDR3 is TGTGCCAGCAGCTTAGACTCTAACAGTGGCTACACCTTC.

This chain joins TRBV6-5 and TRBJ2-7; the match to TRBD2 covers 12 bases. The germline CDR1 and CDR2 sequences are MNHEY and SVGAGI. The CDR3 loop spans 15 amino acids. Trimming took 4 bases from V and 0 from J; bases not matched to a gene: 1. The CDR3 DNA is TGTGCCAGCAGTTTGGGACTAGCGGGCTCCTACGAGCAGTACTTC. As protein: CASSLGLAGSYEQYF.